This is a list of T cell receptor beta chains from one sample in a study of cytomegalovirus exposure and HLA in healthy donors. This table comes from immunoSEQ multiplex PCR, and its TCRdb copy is limited to in-frame clones, with some not included. Among 100,000 to 150,000 clones listed, about two thirds were seen once. Material for sequencing was PBMCs. All receptors come from a man in his 60s in good health and CMV-seropositive. The CDR3 runs from the conserved cysteine through the conserved F or W. The D gene is left open where the match is weak. The listing skips clone size in some rows; elsewhere it reads once, few, many or a size class.

J gene | D gene | clone size | V gene | CDR3 DNA | CDR3 protein
TRBJ2-3 | TRBD2 | . | TRBV5-1 | TGCGCCAGCAGCGGGGGACTAGCTGGAGATACGCAGTATTTT | CASSGGLAGDTQYF
TRBJ1-6 | TRBD1 | . | TRBV5-4 | TGTGCCAGCGGCAGCGGGACAGGGCTCTCCTATAATTCACCCCTCCACTTT | CASGSGTGLSYNSPLHF
TRBJ2-3 | TRBD1 | once | TRBV11-3 | TGTGCCAGCAGCTCAAACCCGGGACAGGGGGCAGATACGCAGTATTTT | CASSSNPGQGADTQYF
TRBJ2-5 | TRBD1 | . | TRBV29-1 | TGCAGCGTGGCGGCGACAGGGGTGGGCGAGACCCAGTACTTC | CSVAATGVGETQYF
TRBJ2-1 | TRBD1 | few | TRBV5-4 | TGTGCCAGCAGCTTTACGGTGACAGGGTACAATGAGCAGTTCTTC | CASSFTVTGYNEQFF
TRBJ1-4 | . | few | TRBV19 | TGTGCCAGTAATCACCGCACGGGGGGAATTGAAAAACTGTTTTTT | CASNHRTGGIEKLFF
TRBJ1-1 | . | . | TRBV29-1 | TGCAGCGTTGATTCTGGTCTTGACAGCGAAGCTTTCTTT | CSVDSGLDSEAFF
TRBJ1-2 | TRBD1 | . | TRBV6-1 | TGTGCCAGCGGGACAGGGTATGGCTACCCCTTC | CASGTGYGYPF
TRBJ1-1 | . | few | TRBV9 | TGTGCCAGCAGCGTAATATCGGTGAACACTGAAGCTTTCTTT | CASSVISVNTEAFF
TRBJ2-3 | TRBD2 | few | TRBV6-1 | TGTGCCAGCAGTCCCGCGGGGGGCGATACGCAGTATTTT | CASSPAGGDTQYF
TRBJ1-1 | . | few | TRBV11-2 | TGTGCCAGCAGCTTAGCCCATAACACTGAAGCTTTCTTT | CASSLAHNTEAFF
TRBJ1-6 | . | . | TRBV4-1 | TGCGCCAGCAGCCAAGGCCGACAGGCCCCAGGGGCCCTCCACTTT | CASSQGRQAPGALHF
TRBJ1-4 | . | . | TRBV19 | TGTGCCAGTAGTCGGCAGGGAGGAGATGAAAAACTGTTTTTT | CASSRQGGDEKLFF
TRBJ2-1 | . | . | TRBV4-1 | TGCGCCAGCAGCCCCAGGGCAGGGGAGAGCTCCTACAATGAGCAGTTCTTC | CASSPRAGESSYNEQFF
TRBJ2-3 | TRBD2 | once | TRBV9 | TGTGCCAGCAGCGGCGCCCGGGGGGGCACAGATACGCAGTATTTT | CASSGARGGTDTQYF
TRBJ2-7 | TRBD1 | once | TRBV2 | TGTGCCAGCAGGGGACAGGGGAGCTCCTACGAGCAGTACTTC | CASRGQGSSYEQYF
TRBJ2-1 | TRBD1 | . | TRBV28 | TGTGCCAGCACCGAGGGGGCAGGGTGGGATGAGCAGTTCTTC | CASTEGAGWDEQFF
TRBJ1-2 | . | . | TRBV19 | TGTGCCAGTAGTATGGAAGGGGCTAACTATGGCTACACCTTC | CASSMEGANYGYTF
TRBJ1-1 | . | . | TRBV5-1 | TGCGCCAGCAGCGCGACACAAACCGCTGAAGCTTTCTTT | CASSATQTAEAFF
TRBJ2-2 | . | . | TRBV5-1 | TGCGCCAGCATGGGGGCCCCCGGGGAGCTGTTTTTT | CASMGAPGELFF
TRBJ1-6 | . | . | TRBV7-3 | TGTGCCAGCAGCTTACAAGGGGTATCTAATTCACCCCTCCACTTT | CASSLQGVSNSPLHF
TRBJ2-3 | . | few | TRBV27 | TGTGCCAGCAGTTCTCGACTGAACACAGATACGCAGTATTTT | CASSSRLNTDTQYF
TRBJ1-1 | . | . | TRBV7-9 | TGTGCCAGCAGACCGAGGGTGACAATGAACACTGAAGCTTTCTTT | CASRPRVTMNTEAFF
TRBJ1-1 | . | . | TRBV5-8 | TGTGCCAGCAGCTTGATCCCTTGGGCAGCGGACACTGAAGCTTTCTTT | CASSLIPWAADTEAFF
TRBJ1-6 | TRBD1 | . | TRBV15 | TGTGCCACCAGCAGAGATATCGGGACAGATTCACCCCTCCACTTT | CATSRDIGTDSPLHF